This T cell receptor beta chain was observed in a study of metastatic and nonmetastatic thyroid tumors. CDR3 length: 13 amino acids. Trimming took off 6 bases at V and 5 bases at J, with 13 bases between the two ends. Germline V lookup: CDR1 KGHSH, CDR2 LQKENI. There are many counts of this clone. Its antigen remains unknown. Findings of the study overall: Benign nodules were reported to have significantly lower TCR beta diversity than malignant thyroid tumors, in blood and tumor.

Authors' analysis steps: In papillary thyroid cancer, a distant-metastasis classifier was built using CDR3 differences across clinicopathological groups. TCRdb reprocessed the PCR reads via MiXCR. These V and J calls are TCRdb output, not the study's own analysis. The profile shows about 35,000 clones, about 18% of them singletons. Among the patients, none had received any treatment before thyroid surgery. The sequence was collected from a male donor with papillary thyroid cancer or a benign thyroid nodule (not recorded which). Some clones in this sample may be carry-over from other donors' samples. Sequencing input: blood. This chain joins TRBV18 and TRBJ1-1; perhaps TRBD1 as D (6 bases). For the CDR3, the DNA is TGTGCCAGCTCCCCTGACAGGCAGACTGAAGCTTTCTTT. Translated: CASSPDRQTEAFF.